The TCR beta chain described here comes from a study of vaccination and CD4 T cells after COVID-19. For the study at large: Researchers treated control cultures with a CEFX pool, an HIV-1 Nef pool, or no peptide.

Sequenced with the Oncomine TCR Beta short-read assay was DNA taken from cultured CD4+ T cells. MiXCR, run by TCRdb on the PCR reads, gives a single entry per CDR3 protein. This sample carries some 16,000 distinct CDR3 sequences, 70% to 80% of them seen once, and the ten largest clones take approximately 19%. The CDR3 length is 13 residues. CDR1 MNHNS and CDR2 SASEGT come from the germline V gene. Trimming pared 4 bases from V and 11 bases from J, leaving 17 bases between. Regarding treatment: roughly 10-day PBMC culture with coronavirus spike peptide pools or control peptides (ViraFEST assay). ViraFEST expanded antigen-specific T cells with peptide pools, then sequenced TCRs. Negative selection isolated the CD4+ T cells once the cells had been cultured for 9 to 11 days. On this clonotype: The antigen remains unidentified.

Sequencing was carried out using CD4+ T cells from blood, cultured in vitro. The chain joins TRBV6-1 to TRBJ1-1, with D perhaps matching TRBD1 (6 bases). This TCR was recovered from a human donor who had recovered from COVID-19. The CDR3 reads CASSVTTGTEAFF. In nucleotides, the CDR3 is TGTGCCAGCAGTGTTACCACAGGGACCGAGGCTTTCTTT.